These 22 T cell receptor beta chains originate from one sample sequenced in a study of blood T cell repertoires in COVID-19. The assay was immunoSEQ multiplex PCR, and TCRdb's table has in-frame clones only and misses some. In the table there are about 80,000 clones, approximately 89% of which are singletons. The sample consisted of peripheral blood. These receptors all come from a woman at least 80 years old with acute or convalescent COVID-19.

The CDR3, as DNA: TGTGCCAGCAGTTTAGGGGTTGGAGGGGCAAATGGAAACACCATATATTTT. It specifies CASSLGVGGANGNTIYF. The chain carries TRBV28 and TRBJ1-3, with a tentative D call TRBD1 (5 bases). V shed 2 bases and J shed 3 bases, with 17 bases lying between them. The CDR3 has 17 residues. Germline CDR1 is MDHEN and CDR2 is SYDVKM. Supplemented by reference TRBV28 and TRBJ1-3, the full variable domain reads DVKVTQSSRYLVKRTGEKVFLECVQDMDHENMFWYRQDPGLGLRLIYFSYDVKMKEKGDIPEGYSVSREKKERFSLILESASTNQTSMYLCASSLGVGGANGNTIYFGEGSWLTVV.

As DNA, the CDR3 is TGCAGCGTTGAAGCTCCAGAGACCCAGTACTTC. Residues: CSVEAPETQYF. This sequence joins TRBV29-1 and TRBJ2-5; D call uncertain. CDR1 and CDR2 from the germline V gene are SQVTM and ANQGSEA. The CDR3 loop spans 11 amino acids. V was clipped by 1 base and J by 4 bases, with 4 bases between them.

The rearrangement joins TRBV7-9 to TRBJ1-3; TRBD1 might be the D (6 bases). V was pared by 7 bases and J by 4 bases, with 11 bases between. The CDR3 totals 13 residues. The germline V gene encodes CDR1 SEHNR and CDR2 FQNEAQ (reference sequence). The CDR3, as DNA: TGTGCCAGCACTTTTAGGGGGGGAAACACCATATATTTT. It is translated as CASTFRGGNTIYF.

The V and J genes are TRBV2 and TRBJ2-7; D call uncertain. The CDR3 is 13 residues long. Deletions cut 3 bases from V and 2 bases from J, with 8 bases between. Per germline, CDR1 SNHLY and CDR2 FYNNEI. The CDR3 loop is CASSESRAYEQYF. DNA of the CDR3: TGTGCCAGCAGTGAGAGTCGGGCCTACGAGCAGTACTTC.

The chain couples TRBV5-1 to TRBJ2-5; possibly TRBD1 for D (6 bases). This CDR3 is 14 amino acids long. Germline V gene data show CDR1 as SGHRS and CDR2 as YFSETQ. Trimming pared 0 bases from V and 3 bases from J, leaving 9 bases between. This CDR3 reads CASSLAAGEETQYF. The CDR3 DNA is TGCGCCAGCAGCTTGGCTGCAGGGGAAGAGACCCAGTACTTC.

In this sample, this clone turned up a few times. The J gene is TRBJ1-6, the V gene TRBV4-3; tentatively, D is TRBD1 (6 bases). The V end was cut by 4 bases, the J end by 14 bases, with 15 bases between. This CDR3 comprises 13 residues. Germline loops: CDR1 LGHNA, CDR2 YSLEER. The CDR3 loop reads CASSPGVESTLHF. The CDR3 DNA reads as TGCGCCAGCAGCCCAGGGGTGGAATCGACCCTCCACTTT.

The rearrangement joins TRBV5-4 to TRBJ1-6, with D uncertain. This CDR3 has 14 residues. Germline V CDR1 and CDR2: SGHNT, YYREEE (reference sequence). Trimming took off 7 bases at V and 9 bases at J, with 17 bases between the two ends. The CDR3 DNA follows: TGTGCCAGCGCTCCCGACGGCGGAATTTCACCCCTCCACTTT. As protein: CASAPDGGISPLHF.

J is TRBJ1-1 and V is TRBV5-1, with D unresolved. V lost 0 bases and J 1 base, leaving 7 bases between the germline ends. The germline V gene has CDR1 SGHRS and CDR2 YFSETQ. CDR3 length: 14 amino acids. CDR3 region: CASSLAQANTEAFF. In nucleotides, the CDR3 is TGCGCCAGCAGCTTGGCCCAGGCGAACACTGAAGCTTTCTTT.

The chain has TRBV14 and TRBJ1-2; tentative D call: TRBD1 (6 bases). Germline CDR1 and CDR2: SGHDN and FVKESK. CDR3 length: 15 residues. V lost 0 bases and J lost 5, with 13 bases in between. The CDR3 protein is CASSQDWTDGYGYTF. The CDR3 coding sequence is TGTGCCAGCAGCCAAGACTGGACAGACGGGTATGGCTACACCTTC.

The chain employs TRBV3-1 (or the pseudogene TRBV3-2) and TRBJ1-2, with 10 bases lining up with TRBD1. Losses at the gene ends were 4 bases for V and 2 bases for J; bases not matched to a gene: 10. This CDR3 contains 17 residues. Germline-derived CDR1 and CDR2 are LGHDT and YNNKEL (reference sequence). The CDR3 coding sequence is TGTGCCAGCAGCCCAACCGGGACAGGGGTGGCGAACTATGGCTACACCTTC. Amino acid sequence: CASSPTGTGVANYGYTF.

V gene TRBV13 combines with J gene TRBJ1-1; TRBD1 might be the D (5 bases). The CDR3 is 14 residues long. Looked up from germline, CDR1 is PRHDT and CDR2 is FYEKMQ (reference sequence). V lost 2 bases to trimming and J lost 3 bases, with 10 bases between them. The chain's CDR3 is CASSLTGGDTEAFF. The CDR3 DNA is TGTGCCAGCAGCTTAACAGGTGGGGACACTGAAGCTTTCTTT.

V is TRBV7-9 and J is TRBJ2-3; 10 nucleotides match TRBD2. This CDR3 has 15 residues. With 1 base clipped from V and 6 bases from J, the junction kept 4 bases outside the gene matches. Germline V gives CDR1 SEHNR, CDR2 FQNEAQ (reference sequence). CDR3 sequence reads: CASSLGLAGADTQYF. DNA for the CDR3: TGTGCCAGCAGCTTAGGGCTAGCGGGGGCTGATACGCAGTATTTT.

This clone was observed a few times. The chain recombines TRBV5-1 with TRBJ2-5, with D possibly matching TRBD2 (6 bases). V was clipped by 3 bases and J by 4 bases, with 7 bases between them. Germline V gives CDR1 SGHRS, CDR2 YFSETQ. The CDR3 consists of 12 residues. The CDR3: CASSSGGETQYF. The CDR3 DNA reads TGCGCCAGCAGCTCCGGGGGAGAGACCCAGTACTTC.

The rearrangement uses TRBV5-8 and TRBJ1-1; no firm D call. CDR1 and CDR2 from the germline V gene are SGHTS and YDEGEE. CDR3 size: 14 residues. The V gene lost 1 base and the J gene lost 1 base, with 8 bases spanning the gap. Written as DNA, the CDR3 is TGTGCCAGCAGCTTGACACATGGGAACACTGAAGCTTTCTTT. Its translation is CASSLTHGNTEAFF.

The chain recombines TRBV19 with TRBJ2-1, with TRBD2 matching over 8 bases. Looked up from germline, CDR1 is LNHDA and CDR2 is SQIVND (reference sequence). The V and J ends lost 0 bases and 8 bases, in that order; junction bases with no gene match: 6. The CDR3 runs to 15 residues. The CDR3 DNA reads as TGTGCCAGTAGTATAGATTACGGGGGGGCGGATGAGCAGTTCTTC. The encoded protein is CASSIDYGGADEQFF.

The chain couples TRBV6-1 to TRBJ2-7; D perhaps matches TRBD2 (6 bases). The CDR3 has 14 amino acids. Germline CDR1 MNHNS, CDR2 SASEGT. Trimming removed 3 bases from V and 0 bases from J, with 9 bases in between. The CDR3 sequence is CASSDRGGSYEQYF. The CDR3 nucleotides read TGTGCCAGCAGTGATAGGGGAGGCTCCTACGAGCAGTACTTC.

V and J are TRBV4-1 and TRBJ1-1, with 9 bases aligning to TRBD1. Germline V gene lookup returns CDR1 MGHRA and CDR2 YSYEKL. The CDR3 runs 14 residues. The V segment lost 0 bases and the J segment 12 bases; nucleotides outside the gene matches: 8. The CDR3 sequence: CASSQERVDRGTFF. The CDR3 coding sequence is TGCGCCAGCAGCCAAGAGAGGGTCGACAGGGGGACTTTCTTT.

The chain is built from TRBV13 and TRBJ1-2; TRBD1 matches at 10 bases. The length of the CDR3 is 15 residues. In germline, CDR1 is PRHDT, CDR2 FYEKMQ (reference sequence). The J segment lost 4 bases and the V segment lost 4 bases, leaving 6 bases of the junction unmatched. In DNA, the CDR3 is TGTGCCAGCAGCTCAGGGACAGGGGTGGGCTATGGCTACACCTTC. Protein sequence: CASSSGTGVGYGYTF.

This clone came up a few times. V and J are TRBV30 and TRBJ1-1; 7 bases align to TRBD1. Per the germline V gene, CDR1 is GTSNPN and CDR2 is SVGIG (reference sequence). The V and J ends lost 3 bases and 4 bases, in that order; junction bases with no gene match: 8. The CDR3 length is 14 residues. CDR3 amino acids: CAWRKLAGGTEAFF. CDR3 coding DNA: TGTGCCTGGAGGAAGCTGGCAGGGGGCACTGAAGCTTTCTTT.

This CDR3 is CATSRDGDSRSPLHF. In DNA form, the CDR3 reads TGTGCCACCAGCAGAGATGGGGACAGCCGGTCACCCCTCCACTTT. This sequence joins TRBV15 and TRBJ1-6; 7 bases fit TRBD1. Germline lookup yields CDR1 LNHNV and CDR2 YYDKDF (reference sequence). V lost 0 bases to trimming and J lost 10 bases; unmatched junction nucleotides: 6. CDR3 size: 15 residues.

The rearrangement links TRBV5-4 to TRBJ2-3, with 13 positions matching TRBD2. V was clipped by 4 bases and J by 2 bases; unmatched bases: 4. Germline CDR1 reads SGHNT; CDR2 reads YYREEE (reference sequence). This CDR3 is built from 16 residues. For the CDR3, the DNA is TGTGCCAGCAGCATCGGACTAGCGGGGGTCACAGATACGCAGTATTTT. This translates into CASSIGLAGVTDTQYF.

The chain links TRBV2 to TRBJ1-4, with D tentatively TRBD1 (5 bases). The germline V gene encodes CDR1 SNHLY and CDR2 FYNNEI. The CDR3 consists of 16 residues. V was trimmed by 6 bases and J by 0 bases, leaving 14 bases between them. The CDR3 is CASRGGKAATNEKLFF. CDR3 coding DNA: TGTGCCAGCAGGGGGGGGAAAGCTGCAACTAATGAAAAACTGTTTTTT.